Presented here are 7 T cell receptor beta chains from one specimen sequenced in a study of human T cells and chemical hapten exposure. MiXCR, run by TCRdb on the RACE reads, gives a single entry per CDR3 protein. The sample lists approximately 160,000 distinct CDR3 sequences, about a quarter occurring once. Time point given: patch test 3, about 24 weeks after DPC sensitization. The treatment was: therapeutic diphenylcyclopropenone sensitization with weekly scalp DPC. Sequencing used whole blood, obtained in connection with sensitization to the hapten diphenylcyclopropenone (DPC). The receptors come from a woman in her late teens or twenties with alopecia areata. Some clones in this sample may be carry-over from other donors' samples.

This chain links TRBV20-1 with TRBJ1-5, with no clear D. The CDR3 runs to 13 residues. With 6 bases removed from V and 3 bases from J, the gap between germline ends came to 12 bases. Germline CDR1 reads DFQATT; CDR2 reads SNEGSKA (reference sequence). This CDR3 reads CSAPRAVNQPQHF. Here the CDR3 DNA reads TGCAGTGCGCCTAGGGCGGTCAATCAGCCCCAGCATTTT.

The chain uses TRBV24-1 and TRBJ1-2; D might be TRBD1 (5 bases). CDR1 is KGHDR, CDR2 SFDVKD, per germline. CDR3 length: 13 amino acids. V was trimmed by 4 bases and J by 5 bases, leaving 10 bases between them. The CDR3 region is CATSDRQRYGYTF. CDR3 bases: TGTGCCACCAGTGACCGACAGAGATATGGCTACACCTTC.

The chain uses TRBV29-1 and TRBJ1-2; no clear D gene. Germline V gene lookup returns CDR1 SQVTM and CDR2 ANQGSEA. This CDR3 is built from 12 residues. V dropped 2 bases and J dropped 4 bases, with 8 bases sitting between them. Here the CDR3 DNA reads TGCAGCGTTGAAATTAGAGGCTATGGCTACACCTTC. Translated: CSVEIRGYGYTF.

The chain uses TRBV7-2 and TRBJ2-1; D possibly corresponds to TRBD2 (6 bases). Germline V gene lookup returns CDR1 SGHTA and CDR2 FQGNSA. CDR3 length: 12 residues. The V end was cut by 1 base, the J end by 9 bases, with 7 bases between. The CDR3 sequence: CASSLGAGEQFF. The CDR3 DNA sequence: TGTGCCAGCAGCTTAGGAGCGGGTGAGCAGTTCTTC.

This clonotype turned up a few times. The CDR3 sequence is CASSLDNGATGDEQFF. In DNA, the CDR3 is TGTGCCAGCAGCTTAGATAATGGCGCAACGGGAGATGAGCAGTTCTTC. The gene calls are TRBV7-9 and TRBJ2-1, with D perhaps TRBD2 (6 bases). Germline loops: CDR1 SEHNR, CDR2 FQNEAQ (reference sequence). The CDR3 totals 16 residues. Trimming cost V 1 base and J 8 bases, with 18 bases left between them. Together with reference TRBV7-9 and TRBJ2-1, the CDR3 gives the full variable domain: DTGVSQNPRHKITKRGQNVTFRCDPISEHNRLYWYRQTLGQGPEFLTYFQNEAQLEKSRLLSDRFSAERPKGSFSTLEIQRTEQGDSAMYLCASSLDNGATGDEQFFGPGTRLTVL.

This clonotype was seen many times. The chain couples TRBV20-1 to TRBJ2-7; 9 bases are a match to TRBD2. V shed 6 bases and J 2 bases; nucleotides not matched to a gene: 8. Germline values: CDR1 DFQATT, CDR2 SNEGSKA (reference sequence). The CDR3 sequence is 14 residues long. The CDR3 region is CSAPGLAGTYEQYF. The CDR3 nucleotides are TGCAGTGCCCCTGGGCTAGCGGGGACCTACGAGCAGTACTTC.

This rearrangement joins TRBV7-2 to TRBJ2-1; tentative D call: TRBD1 (7 bases). The CDR3 consists of 12 residues. Trimming stripped 7 bases from V and 8 bases from J, with 12 bases between. Germline loops: CDR1 SGHTA, CDR2 FQGNSA. The CDR3 loop reads CASTQGGDEQFF. The CDR3 DNA follows: TGTGCCAGCACCCAGGGGGGCGATGAGCAGTTCTTC.